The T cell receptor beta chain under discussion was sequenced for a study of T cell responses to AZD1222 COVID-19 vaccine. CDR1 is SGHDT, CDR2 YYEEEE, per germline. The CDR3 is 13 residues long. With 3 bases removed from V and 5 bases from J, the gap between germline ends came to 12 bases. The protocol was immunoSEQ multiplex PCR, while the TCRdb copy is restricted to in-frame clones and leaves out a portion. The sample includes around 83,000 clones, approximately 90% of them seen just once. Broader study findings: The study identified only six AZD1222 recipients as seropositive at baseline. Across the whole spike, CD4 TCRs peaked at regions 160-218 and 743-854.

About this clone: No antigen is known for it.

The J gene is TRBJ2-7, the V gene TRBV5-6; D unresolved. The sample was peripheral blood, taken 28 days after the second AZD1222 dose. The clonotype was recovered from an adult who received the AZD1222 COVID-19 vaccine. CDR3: CASSSPLRHEQYF. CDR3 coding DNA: TGTGCCAGCAGCTCCCCTCTAAGACACGAGCAGTACTTC.